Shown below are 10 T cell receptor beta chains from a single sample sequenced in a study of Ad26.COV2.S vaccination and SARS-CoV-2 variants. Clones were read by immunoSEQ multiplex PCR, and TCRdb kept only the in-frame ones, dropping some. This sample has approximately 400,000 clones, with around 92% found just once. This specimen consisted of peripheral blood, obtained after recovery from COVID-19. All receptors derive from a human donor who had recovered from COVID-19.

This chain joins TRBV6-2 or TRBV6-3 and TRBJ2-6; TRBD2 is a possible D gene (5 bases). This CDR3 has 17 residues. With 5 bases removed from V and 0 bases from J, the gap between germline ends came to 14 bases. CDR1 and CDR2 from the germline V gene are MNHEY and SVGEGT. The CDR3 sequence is CASSPNGLVSGANVLTF. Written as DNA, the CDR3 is TGTGCCAGCAGTCCCAACGGACTCGTCTCTGGGGCCAACGTCCTGACTTTC.

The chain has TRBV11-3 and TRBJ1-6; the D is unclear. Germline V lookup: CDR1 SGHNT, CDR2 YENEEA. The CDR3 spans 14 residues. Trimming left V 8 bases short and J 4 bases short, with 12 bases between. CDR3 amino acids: CASGYSPYNSPLHF. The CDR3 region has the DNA TGTGCCAGCGGCTACAGTCCTTATAATTCACCCCTCCACTTT.

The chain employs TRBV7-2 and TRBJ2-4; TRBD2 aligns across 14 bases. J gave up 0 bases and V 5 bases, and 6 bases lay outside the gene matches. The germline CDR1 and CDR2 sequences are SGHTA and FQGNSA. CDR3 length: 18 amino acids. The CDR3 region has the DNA TGTGCCAGCAGCCCCGGGACTAGCGGGAGTCTAGCCAAAAACATTCAGTACTTC. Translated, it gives CASSPGTSGSLAKNIQYF. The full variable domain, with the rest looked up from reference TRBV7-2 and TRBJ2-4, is GAGVSQSPSNKVTEKGKDVELRCDPISGHTALYWYRQSLGQGLEFLIYFQGNSAPDKSGLPSDRFSAERTGGSVSTLTIQRTQQEDSAVYLCASSPGTSGSLAKNIQYFGAGTRLSVL.

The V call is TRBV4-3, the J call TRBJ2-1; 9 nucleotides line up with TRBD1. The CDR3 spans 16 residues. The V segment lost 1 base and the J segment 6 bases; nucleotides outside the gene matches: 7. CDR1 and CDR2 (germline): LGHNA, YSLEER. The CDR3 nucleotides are TGCGCCAGCAGCCAAGTGCCGACAGGGGGGGGCAATGAGCAGTTCTTC. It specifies CASSQVPTGGGNEQFF.

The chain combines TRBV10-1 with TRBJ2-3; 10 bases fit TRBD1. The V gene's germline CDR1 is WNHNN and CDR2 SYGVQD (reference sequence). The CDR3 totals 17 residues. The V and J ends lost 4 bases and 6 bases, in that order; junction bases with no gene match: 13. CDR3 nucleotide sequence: TGCGCCAGCAGTGGGAGAGGTGACAGGGGGCTTGCGGATACGCAGTATTTT. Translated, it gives CASSGRGDRGLADTQYF.

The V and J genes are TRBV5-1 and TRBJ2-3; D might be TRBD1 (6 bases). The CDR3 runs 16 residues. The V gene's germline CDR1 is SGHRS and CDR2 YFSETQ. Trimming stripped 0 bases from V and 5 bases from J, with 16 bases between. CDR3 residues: CASSLGNRVPLDTQYF. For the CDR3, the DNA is TGCGCCAGCAGCTTGGGTAACAGGGTTCCATTAGATACGCAGTATTTT.

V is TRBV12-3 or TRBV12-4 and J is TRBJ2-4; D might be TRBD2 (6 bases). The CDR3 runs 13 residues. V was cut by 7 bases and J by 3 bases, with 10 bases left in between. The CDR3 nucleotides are TGTGCCAGCACGGGACTCGACAAAAACATTCAGTACTTC. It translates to CASTGLDKNIQYF.

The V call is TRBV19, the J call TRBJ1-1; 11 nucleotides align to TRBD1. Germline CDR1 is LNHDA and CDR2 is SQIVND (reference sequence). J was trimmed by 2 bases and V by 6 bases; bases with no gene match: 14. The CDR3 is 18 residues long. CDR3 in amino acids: CASSPALWTGGVNTEAFF. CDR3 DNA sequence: TGTGCCAGTAGCCCTGCCCTTTGGACAGGGGGCGTAAACACTGAAGCTTTCTTT.

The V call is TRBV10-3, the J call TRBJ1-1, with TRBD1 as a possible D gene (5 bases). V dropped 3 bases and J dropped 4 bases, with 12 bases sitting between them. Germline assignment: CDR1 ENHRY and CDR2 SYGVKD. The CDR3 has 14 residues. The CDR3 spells CAISDGGGFTEAFF. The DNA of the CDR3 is TGTGCCATCAGTGACGGGGGTGGATTCACTGAAGCTTTCTTT.

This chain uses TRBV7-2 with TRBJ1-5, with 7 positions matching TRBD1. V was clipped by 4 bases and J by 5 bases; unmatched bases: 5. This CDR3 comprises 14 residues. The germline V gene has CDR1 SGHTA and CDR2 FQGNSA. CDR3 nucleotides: TGTGCCAGCAGCTCGGGACAGTGGGATCAGCCCCAGCATTTT. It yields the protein CASSSGQWDQPQHF. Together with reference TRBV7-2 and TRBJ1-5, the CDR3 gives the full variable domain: GAGVSQSPSNKVTEKGKDVELRCDPISGHTALYWYRQSLGQGLEFLIYFQGNSAPDKSGLPSDRFSAERTGGSVSTLTIQRTQQEDSAVYLCASSSGQWDQPQHFGDGTRLSIL.